The 12 T cell receptor beta chains below come from one sample, sequenced in a study of T cells in tuberculosis. Method: immunoSEQ multiplex PCR; TCRdb's copy keeps in-frame clones and lacks some. Of tens of thousands of clones in the sample, roughly 95% are singletons; the top ten hold less than 8.5%. Sequences were obtained from PBMCs. All receptors derive from a donor aged 5 to 30 with latent tuberculosis or without tuberculosis infection.

The chain recombines TRBV7-6 with TRBJ2-2; D not certain. Trimming cost V 1 base and J 1 base, with 13 bases left between them. The CDR3 sequence is 17 residues long. The germline V gene encodes CDR1 SGHVS and CDR2 FNYEAQ. The CDR3: CASSLVAPVGNTGELFF. For the CDR3, the DNA is TGTGCCAGCAGCTTAGTCGCCCCGGTCGGGAACACCGGGGAGCTGTTTTTT.

The CDR3 loop is CASSYGQVAEGYTF. The CDR3 bases are TGTGCCAGCAGTTACGGGCAGGTAGCGGAGGGCTACACCTTC. The V call is TRBV6-5, the J call TRBJ1-2; D not certain. Germline CDR1 reads MNHEY; CDR2 reads SVGAGI. The germline V and J ends were trimmed by 2 bases and 8 bases, with 15 bases remaining between them. The CDR3 length is 14 residues.

Regarding this clone: This CDR3 is also generated by other DNA sequences in the sample. The chain links TRBV5-1 to TRBJ2-3; D is uncertain. CDR3 length equals 13 residues. Trimming stripped 0 bases from V and 5 bases from J, with 7 bases between. Germline lookup yields CDR1 SGHRS and CDR2 YFSETQ. As DNA, the CDR3 is TGCGCCAGCAGCTTGGGAGGTGAAGATACGCAGTATTTT. Protein product: CASSLGGEDTQYF.

The rearrangement uses TRBV27 and TRBJ2-3; D is possibly TRBD2 (6 bases). This CDR3 has 16 residues. Germline CDR1 MNHEY, CDR2 SMNVEV (reference sequence). The V end was cut by 4 bases, the J end by 3 bases, with 17 bases between. CDR3 nucleotides: TGTGCCAGCAGTTCACCTCATGCGGGGAAAACAGATACGCAGTATTTT. Translating it yields CASSSPHAGKTDTQYF.

This clone was detected only once. The chain carries TRBV19 and TRBJ1-2, with unresolved D. CDR3 length equals 16 residues. Germline V lookup: CDR1 LNHDA, CDR2 SQIVND (reference sequence). Trimming stripped 0 bases from V and 5 bases from J, with 16 bases between. CDR3 bases: TGTGCCAGTAGTATAGAACCGCCCCAATGGGAGTATGGCTACACCTTC. It translates to CASSIEPPQWEYGYTF.

This chain connects TRBV19 to TRBJ1-3; D gene unclear. In germline, CDR1 is LNHDA, CDR2 SQIVND (reference sequence). The CDR3 runs to 13 residues. The V and J ends lost 1 base and 11 bases respectively, with 12 bases between them. DNA for the CDR3: TGTGCCAGTAGTATAGTCTACGAGGGCGCCATATATTTT. Amino acid sequence: CASSIVYEGAIYF. The complete variable domain, with remaining parts taken from reference TRBV19 and TRBJ1-3, reads DGGITQSPKYLFRKEGQNVTLSCEQNLNHDAMYWYRQDPGQGLRLIYYSQIVNDFQKGDIAEGYSVSREKKESFPLTVTSAQKNPTAFYLCASSIVYEGAIYFGEGSWLTVV.

The rearrangement links TRBV4-2 to TRBJ2-3, with D possibly matching TRBD2 (6 bases). The V and J ends lost 3 bases and 1 base respectively, with 8 bases between them. The CDR3 has 14 residues. Germline assignment: CDR1 LGHNA and CDR2 YNFKEQ. CDR3 nucleotides: TGTGCCAGCAGCCAGGGGGGAGGCACAGATACGCAGTATTTT. It is translated as CASSQGGGTDTQYF.

The gene calls are TRBV2 and TRBJ1-6, with 7 bases identical to TRBD1. The CDR3 runs 13 residues. The V gene end was trimmed by 7 bases and the J gene end by 5 bases; junction bases not matched to a gene: 2. Germline CDR1 is SNHLY and CDR2 is FYNNEI. This CDR3 is CASKGADNSPLHF. DNA for the CDR3: TGTGCCAGCAAGGGGGCAGATAATTCACCCCTCCACTTT.

The rearrangement links TRBV5-1 to TRBJ2-2, with a weak D call TRBD1 (5 bases). This CDR3 region has 16 residues. V lost 0 bases and J 5 bases, leaving 14 bases between the germline ends. Per germline, CDR1 SGHRS and CDR2 YFSETQ. CDR3 region: CASSLAPDTRTGELFF. CDR3 sequence (DNA): TGCGCCAGCAGCTTGGCCCCGGACACCAGAACCGGGGAGCTGTTTTTT.

J is TRBJ2-7 and V is TRBV7-9; TRBD1 agrees at 11 bases. The germline CDR1 and CDR2 sequences are SEHNR and FQNEAQ (reference sequence). The CDR3 extends over 14 amino acids. The junction had 3 bases not matched to a gene; V was cut back by 5 bases and J by 3 bases. The CDR3 DNA reads as TGTGCCAGCAGCCCGGACAGGGGGCTCTACGAGCAGTACTTC. This codes for CASSPDRGLYEQYF.

The chain combines TRBV4-1 with TRBJ2-2, with no clear D. CDR1 is MGHRA, CDR2 YSYEKL, per germline. The CDR3 is made up of 12 amino acids. The V and J ends lost 5 bases and 7 bases respectively, with 8 bases between them. The CDR3, as DNA: TGCGCCAGCAGCTCCTATGTCGGGGAGCTGTTTTTT. It specifies CASSSYVGELFF.

The V gene is TRBV7-2, the J gene TRBJ2-7, with 7 bases aligning to TRBD2. CDR1 SGHTA and CDR2 FQGNSA come from the germline V gene. Germline trimming cut 5 bases from V and 3 bases from J; bases unmatched to any gene: 7. The CDR3 loop spans 14 amino acids. The CDR3 spells CASSEEGGSYEQYF. The CDR3 bases are TGTGCCAGCAGCGAAGAGGGCGGGAGCTACGAGCAGTACTTC.